The following is a TCR beta chain sequence with its context. The antigen remains undetermined. The record originates from a study of Graves' ophthalmopathy and Graves' hyperthyroidism. General study results and limits: The model predicted ophthalmopathy progression with roughly 70% sensitivity and around 72% specificity.

Beta-chain TCR CDR3 regions were amplified from RNA transcripts. Second-round multiplex PCR came after first-round RT-PCR with HTBI primers. TCRdb analysed the multiplex PCR reads with MiXCR anew, one entry per CDR3 protein. The sample lists roughly 400,000 distinct CDR3 sequences; approximately 17% were seen once. Germline CDR1 MNHEY, CDR2 SMNVEV (reference sequence). Trimming took 0 bases from V and 2 from J; bases not matched to a gene: 3. This CDR3 region has 15 residues. The material sequenced was peripheral blood. The receptor's source is an adult woman with stable Graves' hyperthyroidism. The chain recombines TRBV27 with TRBJ2-7; TRBD1 agrees at 8 bases. The CDR3 loop is CASSLSVQGAYEQYF. Written as DNA, the CDR3 is TGTGCCAGCAGTTTATCGGTACAGGGGGCCTACGAGCAGTACTTC.